This TCR beta chain was identified in a study of a mutant IDH1 vaccine in newly diagnosed glioma. Time point described: week 23, last vaccination. Every vaccine dose comprised 300 ug of mutant IDH1 20-mer peptide plus topical imiquimod. Remarks on this clone: Its specificity is not known.

Data came from immunoSEQ multiplex PCR; TCRdb stores just in-frame clones and leaves some out. The data show just over 80,000 clones, roughly 85% seen once. Sample: PBMCs, taken from a glioma patient whose treatment included an IDH1 peptide vaccine. This TCR was recovered from a man between 25 and 39 years old with glioma. Some clones in this sample may be carry-over from other donors' samples.

The CDR3 sequence is CASSSDTGGTEAFF. CDR3 DNA: TGCGCCAGCAGCTCGGATACAGGGGGCACTGAAGCTTTCTTT. The chain uses TRBV5-1 and TRBJ1-1, with 8 bases that match TRBD1. CDR3 size: 14 residues. CDR1 is SGHRS, CDR2 YFSETQ, per germline. Unmatched junction bases numbered 5, after V lost 3 bases and J lost 4 bases.